These 6 T cell receptor beta chains originate from one sample sequenced in a study of blood T cell repertoires in COVID-19. Repertoires were generated with immunoSEQ multiplex PCR, while TCRdb's copy carries only in-frame clones and drops some. The profile shows approximately 300,000 clones, more than 85% of them singletons. Sequences were obtained from peripheral blood. These receptors came from a middle-aged man with acute or convalescent COVID-19.

A note on this clone: Compared with germline, one end of the junction differs, possibly owing to a read error. The chain employs TRBV18 and TRBJ2-4, with 9 positions matching TRBD2. The CDR3 loop spans 16 amino acids. Germline-derived CDR1 and CDR2 are KGHSH and LQKENI. Here the CDR3 reads CASSPPLGSGGLGKNF. CDR3 nucleotide sequence: TGTGCCAGCTCACCACCTTTGGGAAGCGGGGGGCTCGGGAAGAACTTC.

The gene calls are TRBV5-1 and TRBJ1-1; 11 nucleotides match TRBD1. The CDR3 runs 15 residues. Germline CDR1 and CDR2: SGHRS and YFSETQ. The V segment lost 4 bases and the J segment 4 bases; nucleotides outside the gene matches: 6. CDR3 nucleotides: TGCGCCAGCAGCCCCGGGACAGGGGGGATCACTGAAGCTTTCTTT. Translating gives CASSPGTGGITEAFF.

The genes are TRBV7-3 and TRBJ2-7; 9 bases line up with TRBD1. The germline V gene encodes CDR1 SGHTA and CDR2 FQGTGA. V gave up 5 bases and J gave up 7 bases; unmatched junction bases: 12. The CDR3 spans 15 residues. The CDR3 sequence is CASSQTGTGFKEQYF. DNA of the CDR3: TGTGCCAGCAGCCAAACCGGGACAGGGTTCAAGGAGCAGTACTTC.

The chain joins TRBV7-2 to TRBJ2-3; the match to TRBD1 covers 10 bases. Looked up from germline, CDR1 is SGHTA and CDR2 is FQGNSA. The CDR3 covers 15 residues. V trimming: 4 bases; J trimming: 1 base; junction bases outside the gene matches: 2. The CDR3 DNA sequence: TGTGCCAGCAGCTGGACAGGGGGAGGCACAGATACGCAGTATTTT. Its protein is CASSWTGGGTDTQYF.

This clone appeared a single time. The chain combines TRBV4-1 with TRBJ2-7; D not resolved. The CDR3 extends over 13 amino acids. Per the germline V gene, CDR1 is MGHRA and CDR2 is YSYEKL. V was pared by 2 bases and J by 2 bases, with 7 bases between. The CDR3 is CASSQPGPYEQYF. For the CDR3, the DNA is TGCGCCAGCAGCCAACCAGGCCCCTACGAGCAGTACTTC.

The chain carries TRBV30 and TRBJ2-7; the match to TRBD1 covers 8 bases. Germline V lookup: CDR1 GTSNPN, CDR2 SVGIG (reference sequence). The CDR3 runs to 13 residues. The J segment lost 3 bases and the V segment lost 3 bases, leaving 4 bases of the junction unmatched. CDR3 region: CAWRKTGGYEQYF. CDR3 nucleotides: TGTGCCTGGAGGAAAACAGGGGGCTACGAGCAGTACTTC.